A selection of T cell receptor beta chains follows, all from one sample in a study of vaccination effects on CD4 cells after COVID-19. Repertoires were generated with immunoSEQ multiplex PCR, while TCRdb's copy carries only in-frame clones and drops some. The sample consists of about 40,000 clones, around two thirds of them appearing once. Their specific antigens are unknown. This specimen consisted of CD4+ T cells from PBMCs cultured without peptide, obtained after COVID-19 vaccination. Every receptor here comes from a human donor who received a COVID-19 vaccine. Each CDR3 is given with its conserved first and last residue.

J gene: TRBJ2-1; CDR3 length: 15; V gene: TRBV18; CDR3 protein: CASSPLVTNYNEQFF
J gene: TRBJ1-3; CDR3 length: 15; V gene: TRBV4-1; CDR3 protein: CASSPRPGVENTIYF
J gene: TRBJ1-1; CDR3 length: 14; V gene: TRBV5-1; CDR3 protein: CASSSIGQGLKAFF
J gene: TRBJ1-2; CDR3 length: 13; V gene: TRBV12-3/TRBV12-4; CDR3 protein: CAIRGMATYGYTF
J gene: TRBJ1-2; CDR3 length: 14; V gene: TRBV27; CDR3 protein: CASSWDRHGYGYTF
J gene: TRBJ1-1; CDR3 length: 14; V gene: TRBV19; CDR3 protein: CASSLDNTKRGAFF
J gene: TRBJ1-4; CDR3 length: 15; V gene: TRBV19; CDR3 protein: CASSAAGATNEKLFF
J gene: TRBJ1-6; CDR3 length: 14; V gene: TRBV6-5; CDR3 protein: CASSYSIRDSPLHF
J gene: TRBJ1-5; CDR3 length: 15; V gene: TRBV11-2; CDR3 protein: CASSRLRGPNQPQHF
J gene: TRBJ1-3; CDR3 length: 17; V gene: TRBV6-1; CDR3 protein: CASSEAFGLISGNTIYF
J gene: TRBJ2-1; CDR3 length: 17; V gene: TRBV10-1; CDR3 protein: CASSLTEGFLTGNEQFF
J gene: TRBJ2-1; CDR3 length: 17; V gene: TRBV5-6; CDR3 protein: CASSLDKDPAVYNEQFF
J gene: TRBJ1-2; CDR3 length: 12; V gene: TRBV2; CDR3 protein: CASSEQPRGYTF
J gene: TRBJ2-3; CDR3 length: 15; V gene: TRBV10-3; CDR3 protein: CAISEEGEDTDTQYF
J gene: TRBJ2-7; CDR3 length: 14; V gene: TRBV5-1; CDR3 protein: CASSLEASGHEQYF
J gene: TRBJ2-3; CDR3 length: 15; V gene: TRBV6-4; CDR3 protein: CASSISGGAADTQYF
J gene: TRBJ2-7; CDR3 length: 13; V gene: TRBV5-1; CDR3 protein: CASSLPVVGEQYF
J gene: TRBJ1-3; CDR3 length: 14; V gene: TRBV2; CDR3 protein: CASGGLGAGNTIYF
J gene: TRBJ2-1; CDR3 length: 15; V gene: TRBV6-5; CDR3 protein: CASQNFQGIHNEQFF
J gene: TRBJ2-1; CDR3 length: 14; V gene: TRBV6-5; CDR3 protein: CASSSGRGYNEQFF
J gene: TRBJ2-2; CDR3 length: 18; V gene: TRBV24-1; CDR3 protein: CATSDFRGRPDNTGELFF
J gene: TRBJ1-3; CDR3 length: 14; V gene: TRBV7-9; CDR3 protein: CASSLAGRGNTIYF